The rows below give T cell receptor beta chains drawn from one sample of a study of blood T cells in healthy people across ages. TCRdb called the 5' RACE reads again in MiXCR, with one record for every CDR3 protein. Among some 880,000 distinct CDR3 sequences, 36% were seen once, and the ten largest hold 10% to 15%. Sequenced: blood. All receptors derive from a man younger than 35 in good health. Each CDR3 is given with its conserved first and last residue. The D gene is left open where the match is weak. The listing skips clone size in some rows; elsewhere it reads once, few, many or a size class.

>few|TRBV27|TRBD2|TRBJ2-1
CASSLKSSGGLTRNEQFF
>.|TRBV7-2|.|TRBJ1-5
CASSLTTGDNQPQHF
>many|TRBV29-1|.|TRBJ2-3
CSVEEDTQYF
>once|TRBV6-6|.|TRBJ1-2
CASSYSPQILGYTF
>once|TRBV27|TRBD1|TRBJ2-2
CASRGDRSLTGELFF
>.|TRBV7-2|TRBD2|TRBJ2-1
CAGSLNAGTSSYNEQFF
>many|TRBV20-1|.|TRBJ2-3
CSARPPGVTDTQYF
>few|TRBV4-2|.|TRBJ2-2
CASSQDGLAENTGELFF
>.|TRBV19|.|TRBJ1-2
CASSIDRQVNYGYTF
>.|TRBV10-2|TRBD1|TRBJ1-5
CASGDQGGNNQPQHF
>few|TRBV3-1|.|TRBJ2-3
CASSGDQSTQYF
>.|TRBV7-9|.|TRBJ2-1
CASSRLGCLSYNEQFF
>.|TRBV4-2|.|TRBJ2-3
CASSRSGPGTDTQYF
>many|TRBV7-9|.|TRBJ1-6
CASTGEKYNSPLHF
>.|TRBV5-5|.|TRBJ1-1
CASSHNSGPENTEAFF
>many|TRBV7-2|.|TRBJ2-3
CASSPPLSPRSDTQYF
>.|TRBV7-9|.|.
CASSSTGVYNEQYF
>.|TRBV7-2|.|TRBJ1-5
CASSPVTNQPQHF
>.|TRBV2|.|TRBJ2-5
CASSGGLTETQYF
>few|TRBV6-4|TRBD1|TRBJ2-3
CASSDSRTGSDTQYF
>.|TRBV7-2|TRBD1|TRBJ1-2
CASSSGTGPGYGYTF
>.|TRBV9|TRBD2|TRBJ2-2
CASSPGGADTGELFF
>.|TRBV11-2|TRBD1|TRBJ2-7
CASSFQGTGGRYEQYF
>.|TRBV30|.|TRBJ1-1
CAWHSNTEAFF
>.|TRBV5-1|TRBD1|TRBJ1-2
CASSLAKGPDRDRTNYGYTF
>.|TRBV25-1|.|TRBJ2-5
CASSDDGGAETQYF
>many|TRBV4-1|TRBD1|TRBJ2-5
CASSQVLRQGSGETQYF
>few|TRBV4-3|.|TRBJ2-3
CASSQESGDTQYF
>few|TRBV28|.|TRBJ1-2
CASRPTGTTNYGYTF
>.|TRBV28|.|TRBJ1-1
CATLNTEAFF
>.|TRBV20-1|.|TRBJ1-2
CSAAGLANYGYTF
>few|TRBV6-6|TRBD1|TRBJ2-1
CASSYPSGTAINNEQFF
>once|TRBV7-2|.|TRBJ1-3
CASSPSQGSGNTIYF
>few|TRBV20-1|TRBD1|TRBJ2-3
CSASRGTDTDTQYF
>.|TRBV5-1|.|TRBJ2-6
CASSLVGSSGANVLTF
>few|TRBV20-1|.|TRBJ1-1
CSARDPKGNTEAFF
>.|TRBV6-5|.|TRBJ1-5
CASGRAGSNQPQHF
>few|TRBV12-3/TRBV12-4|.|TRBJ1-2
CASSLFLYGYTF
>.|TRBV13|.|TRBJ2-5
CASSTRGRVQETQYF